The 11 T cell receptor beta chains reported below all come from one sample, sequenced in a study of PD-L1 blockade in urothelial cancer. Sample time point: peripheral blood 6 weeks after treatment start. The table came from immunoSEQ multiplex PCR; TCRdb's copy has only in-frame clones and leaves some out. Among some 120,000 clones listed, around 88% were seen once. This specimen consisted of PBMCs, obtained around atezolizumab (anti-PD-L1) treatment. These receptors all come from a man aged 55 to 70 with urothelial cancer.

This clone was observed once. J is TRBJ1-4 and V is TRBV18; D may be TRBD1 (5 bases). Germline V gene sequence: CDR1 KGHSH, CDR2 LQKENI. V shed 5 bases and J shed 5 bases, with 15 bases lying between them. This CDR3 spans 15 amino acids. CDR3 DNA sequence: TGTGCCAGCTCAAGGACACAGAGTTCCAATGAAAAACTGTTTTTT. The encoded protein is CASSRTQSSNEKLFF.

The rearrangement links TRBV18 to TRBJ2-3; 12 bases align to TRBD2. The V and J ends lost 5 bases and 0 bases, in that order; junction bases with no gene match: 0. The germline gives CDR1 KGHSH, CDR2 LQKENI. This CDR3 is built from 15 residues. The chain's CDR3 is CASSGTSGSTDTQYF. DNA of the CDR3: TGTGCCAGCTCAGGGACTAGCGGGAGCACAGATACGCAGTATTTT.

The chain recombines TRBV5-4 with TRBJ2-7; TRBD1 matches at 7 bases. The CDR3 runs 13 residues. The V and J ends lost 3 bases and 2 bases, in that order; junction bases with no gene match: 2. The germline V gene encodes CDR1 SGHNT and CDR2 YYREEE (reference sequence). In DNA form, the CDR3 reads TGTGCCAGCAGCTCCCAGGGGGCCTACGAGCAGTACTTC. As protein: CASSSQGAYEQYF.

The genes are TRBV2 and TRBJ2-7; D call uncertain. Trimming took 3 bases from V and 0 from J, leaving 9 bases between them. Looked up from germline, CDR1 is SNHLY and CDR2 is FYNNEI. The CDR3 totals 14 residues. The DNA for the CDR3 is TGTGCCAGCAGTGACCTGACTCTCTCCTACGAGCAGTACTTC. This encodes CASSDLTLSYEQYF.

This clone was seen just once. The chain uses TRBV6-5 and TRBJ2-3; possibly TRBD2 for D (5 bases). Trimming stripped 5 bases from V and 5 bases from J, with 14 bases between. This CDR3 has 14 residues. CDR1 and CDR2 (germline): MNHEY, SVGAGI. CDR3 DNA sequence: TGTGCCAGCAGTACCCTAGGCCGGGGAGATACGCAGTATTTT. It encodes CASSTLGRGDTQYF.

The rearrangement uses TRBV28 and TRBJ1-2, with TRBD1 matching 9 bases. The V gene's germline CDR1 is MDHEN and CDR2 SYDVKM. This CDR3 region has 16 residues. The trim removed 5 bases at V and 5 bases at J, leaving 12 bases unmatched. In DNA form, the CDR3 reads TGTGCCAGCAGTCCCACCACCGGGACAGGGAAGTATGGCTACACCTTC. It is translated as CASSPTTGTGKYGYTF.

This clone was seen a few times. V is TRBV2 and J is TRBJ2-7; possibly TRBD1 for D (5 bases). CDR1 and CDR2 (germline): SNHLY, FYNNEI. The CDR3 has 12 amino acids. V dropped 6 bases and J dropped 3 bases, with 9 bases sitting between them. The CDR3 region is CASRQDNYEQYF. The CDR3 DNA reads TGTGCCAGCAGGCAGGACAACTACGAGCAGTACTTC.

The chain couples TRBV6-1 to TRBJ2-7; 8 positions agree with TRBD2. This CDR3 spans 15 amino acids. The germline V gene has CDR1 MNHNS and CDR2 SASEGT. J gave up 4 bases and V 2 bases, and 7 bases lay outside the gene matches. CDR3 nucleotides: TGTGCCAGCAGTGAAATTTGGGGACTAGTGTACGAGCAGTACTTC. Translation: CASSEIWGLVYEQYF.

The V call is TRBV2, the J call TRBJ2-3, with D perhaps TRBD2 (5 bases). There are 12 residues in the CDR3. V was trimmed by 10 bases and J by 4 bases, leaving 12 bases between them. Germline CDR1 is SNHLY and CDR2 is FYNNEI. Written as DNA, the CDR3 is TGTGCCATCTCCGGCGGGCCAGATACGCAGTATTTT. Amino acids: CAISGGPDTQYF.

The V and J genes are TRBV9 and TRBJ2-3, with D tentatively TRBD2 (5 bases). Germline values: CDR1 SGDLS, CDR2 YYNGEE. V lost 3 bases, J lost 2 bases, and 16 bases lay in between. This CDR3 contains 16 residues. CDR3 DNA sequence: TGTGCCAGCAGCGCACCTTTTGTGGGAGTCACAGATACGCAGTATTTT. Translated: CASSAPFVGVTDTQYF.

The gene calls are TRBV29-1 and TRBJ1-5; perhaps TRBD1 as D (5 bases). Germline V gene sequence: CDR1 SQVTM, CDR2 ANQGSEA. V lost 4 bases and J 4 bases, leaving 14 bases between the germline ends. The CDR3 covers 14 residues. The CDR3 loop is CSVVVGGLNQPQHF. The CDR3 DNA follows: TGCAGCGTTGTTGTGGGGGGACTGAATCAGCCCCAGCATTTT.